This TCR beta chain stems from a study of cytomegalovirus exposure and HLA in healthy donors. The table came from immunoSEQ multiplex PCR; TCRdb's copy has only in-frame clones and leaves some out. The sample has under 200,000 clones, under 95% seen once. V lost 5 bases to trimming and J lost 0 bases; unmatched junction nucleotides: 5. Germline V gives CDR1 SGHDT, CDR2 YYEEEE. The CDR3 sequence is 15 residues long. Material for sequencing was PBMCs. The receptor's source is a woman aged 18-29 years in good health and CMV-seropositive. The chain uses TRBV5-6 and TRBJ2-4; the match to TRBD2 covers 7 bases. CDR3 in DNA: TGTGCCAGCAGTTGGACTAGGCTAGCCAAAAACATTCAGTACTTC. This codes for CASSWTRLAKNIQYF.